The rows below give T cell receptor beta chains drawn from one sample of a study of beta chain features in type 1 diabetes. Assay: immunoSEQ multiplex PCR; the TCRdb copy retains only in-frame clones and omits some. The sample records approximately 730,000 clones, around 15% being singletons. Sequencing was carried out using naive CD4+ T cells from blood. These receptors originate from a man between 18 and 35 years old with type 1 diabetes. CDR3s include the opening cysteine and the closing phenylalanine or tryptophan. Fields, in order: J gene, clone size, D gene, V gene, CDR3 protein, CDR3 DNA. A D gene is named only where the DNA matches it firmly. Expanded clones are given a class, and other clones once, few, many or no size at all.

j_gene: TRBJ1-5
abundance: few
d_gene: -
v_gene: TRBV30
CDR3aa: CAWSRMGTSNQPQHF
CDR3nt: TGTGCCTGGAGTCGGATGGGCACTAGCAATCAGCCCCAGCATTTT

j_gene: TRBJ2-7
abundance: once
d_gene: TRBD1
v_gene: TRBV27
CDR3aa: CASSLTGGPYEQYF
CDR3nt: TGTGCCAGCAGCCTGACAGGGGGGCCCTACGAGCAGTACTTC

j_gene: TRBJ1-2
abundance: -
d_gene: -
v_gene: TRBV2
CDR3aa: CASSETKGANYGYTF
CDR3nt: TGTGCCAGCAGTGAAACCAAAGGAGCTAACTATGGCTACACCTTC

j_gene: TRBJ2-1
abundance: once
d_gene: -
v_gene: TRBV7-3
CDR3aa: CASSLTSDNEQFF
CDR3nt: TGTGCCAGCAGCTTAACGTCAGACAATGAGCAGTTCTTC

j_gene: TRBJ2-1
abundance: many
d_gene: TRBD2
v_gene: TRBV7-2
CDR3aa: CASSPSGGYNEQFF
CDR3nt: TGTGCCAGCAGCCCTAGCGGGGGCTACAATGAGCAGTTCTTC

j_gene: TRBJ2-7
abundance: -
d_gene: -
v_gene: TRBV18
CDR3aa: CASSPTALGDYEQYF
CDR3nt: TGTGCCAGTTCACCGACTGCTCTGGGTGACTACGAGCAGTACTTC

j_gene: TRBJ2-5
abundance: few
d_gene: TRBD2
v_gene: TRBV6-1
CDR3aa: CASSASSGGSLRETQYF
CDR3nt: TGTGCCAGCAGTGCCTCTAGCGGGGGCTCTCTCAGGGAGACCCAGTACTTC

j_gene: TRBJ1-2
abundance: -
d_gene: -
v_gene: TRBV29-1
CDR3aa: CSVELRGYTF
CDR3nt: TGCAGCGTTGAGCTGCGAGGCTACACCTTC

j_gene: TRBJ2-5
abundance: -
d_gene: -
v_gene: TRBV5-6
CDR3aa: CASSFDREETQYF
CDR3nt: TGTGCCAGCAGCTTTGACAGAGAAGAGACCCAGTACTTC

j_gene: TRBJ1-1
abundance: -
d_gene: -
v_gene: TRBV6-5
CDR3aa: CASTAGLNTEAFF
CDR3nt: TGTGCCAGCACCGCGGGGTTGAACACTGAAGCTTTCTTT

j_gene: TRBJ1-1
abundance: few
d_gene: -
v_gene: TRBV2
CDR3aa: CASSEPVMNTEAFF
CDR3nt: TGTGCCAGCAGTGAACCTGTTATGAACACTGAAGCTTTCTTT

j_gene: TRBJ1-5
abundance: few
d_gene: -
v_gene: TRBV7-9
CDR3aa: CASSLGGQPQHF
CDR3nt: TGTGCCAGCAGCCTGGGGGGGCAGCCCCAGCATTTT

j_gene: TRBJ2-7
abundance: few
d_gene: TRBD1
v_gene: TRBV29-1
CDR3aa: CSVELSTGAFYEQYF
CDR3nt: TGCAGCGTTGAGTTAAGTACAGGGGCTTTCTACGAGCAGTACTTC

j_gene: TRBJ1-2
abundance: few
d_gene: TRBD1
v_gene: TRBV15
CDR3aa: CATSRGRDRVGYGYTF
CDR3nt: TGTGCCACCAGCAGAGGCCGGGACAGGGTTGGATATGGCTACACCTTC

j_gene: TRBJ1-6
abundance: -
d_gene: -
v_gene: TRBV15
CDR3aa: CATSTAGPNSPLHF
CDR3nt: TGTGCCACCAGCACCGCGGGGCCTAATTCACCCCTCCACTTT

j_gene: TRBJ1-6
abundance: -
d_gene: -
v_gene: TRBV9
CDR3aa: CASSVGLDNSPLHF
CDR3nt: TGTGCCAGCAGCGTAGGACTGGATAATTCACCCCTCCACTTT

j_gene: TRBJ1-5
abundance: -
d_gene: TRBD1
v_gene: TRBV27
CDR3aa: CASSWDRGSNQPQHF
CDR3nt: TGTGCCAGCAGCTGGGACAGGGGTAGCAATCAGCCCCAGCATTTT

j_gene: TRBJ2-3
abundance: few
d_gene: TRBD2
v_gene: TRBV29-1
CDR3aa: CSVSGGAIDTQYF
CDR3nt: TGCAGCGTTAGCGGGGGGGCCATAGATACGCAGTATTTT

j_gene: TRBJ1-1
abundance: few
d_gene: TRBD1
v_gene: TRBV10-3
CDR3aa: CAISESGTARKAFF
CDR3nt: TGTGCCATCAGTGAGTCAGGGACAGCGAGGAAAGCTTTCTTT

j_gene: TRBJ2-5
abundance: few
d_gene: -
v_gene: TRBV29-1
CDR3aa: CSVRWTSKETQYF
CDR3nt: TGCAGCGTTAGATGGACCAGCAAAGAGACCCAGTACTTC

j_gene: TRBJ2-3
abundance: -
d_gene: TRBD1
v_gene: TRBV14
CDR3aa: CASSQGLGQGQADTQYF
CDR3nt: TGTGCCAGCAGCCAAGGACTAGGACAGGGGCAAGCAGATACGCAGTATTTT

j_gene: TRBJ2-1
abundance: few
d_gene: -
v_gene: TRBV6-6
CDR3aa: CASSYPKTAYNEQFF
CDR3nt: TGTGCCAGCAGTTACCCGAAGACAGCCTACAATGAGCAGTTCTTC

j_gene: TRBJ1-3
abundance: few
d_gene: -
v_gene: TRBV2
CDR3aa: CASSAGSSGNTIYF
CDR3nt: TGTGCCAGCAGCGCAGGGAGCTCTGGAAACACCATATATTTT

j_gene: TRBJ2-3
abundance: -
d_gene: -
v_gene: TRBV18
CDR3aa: CASSPVASDTDTQYF
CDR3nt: TGTGCCAGCTCACCAGTAGCTAGCGACACAGATACGCAGTATTTT

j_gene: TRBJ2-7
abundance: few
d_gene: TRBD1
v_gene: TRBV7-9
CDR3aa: CASRPTGGEQYF
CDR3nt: TGTGCCAGCAGGCCTACAGGGGGCGAGCAGTACTTC

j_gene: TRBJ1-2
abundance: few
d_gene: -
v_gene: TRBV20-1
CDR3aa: CSAAQTHGYTF
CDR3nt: TGCAGTGCTGCCCAGACACATGGCTACACCTTC

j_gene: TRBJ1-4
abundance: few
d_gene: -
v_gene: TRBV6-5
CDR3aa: CASSWAGKLFF
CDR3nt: TGTGCCAGCAGTTGGGCGGGAAAACTGTTTTTT

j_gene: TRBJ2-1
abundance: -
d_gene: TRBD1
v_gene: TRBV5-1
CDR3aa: CASRPGQGFNEQFF
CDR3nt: TGCGCCAGCCGACCGGGACAGGGCTTCAATGAGCAGTTCTTC

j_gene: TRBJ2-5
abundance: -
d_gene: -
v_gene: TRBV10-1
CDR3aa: CASSESGSEETQYF
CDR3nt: TGCGCCAGCAGTGAGTCGGGGTCGGAAGAGACCCAGTACTTC

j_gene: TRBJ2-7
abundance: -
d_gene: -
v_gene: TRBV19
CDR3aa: CASTSGRAGSYEQYF
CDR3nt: -

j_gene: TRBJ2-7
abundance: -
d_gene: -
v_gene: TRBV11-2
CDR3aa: CASSFRTDNYEQYF
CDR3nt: TGTGCCAGCAGCTTTAGGACGGATAACTACGAGCAGTACTTC

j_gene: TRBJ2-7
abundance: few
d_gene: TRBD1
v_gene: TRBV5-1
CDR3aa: CASSWGQQSYEQYF
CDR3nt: TGCGCCAGCAGCTGGGGACAGCAATCCTACGAGCAGTACTTC

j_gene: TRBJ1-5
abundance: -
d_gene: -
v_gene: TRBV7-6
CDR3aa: CASSRPQEPQHF
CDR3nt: TGTGCCAGCAGCCGGCCACAGGAGCCCCAGCATTTT

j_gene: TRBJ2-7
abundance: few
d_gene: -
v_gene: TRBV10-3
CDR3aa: CATRGSVYEQYF
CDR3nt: TGTGCCACCCGGGGGTCGGTCTACGAGCAGTACTTC

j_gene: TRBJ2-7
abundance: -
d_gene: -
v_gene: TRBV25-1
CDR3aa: CASSAWTGTSNYEQYF
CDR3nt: TGTGCCAGCAGTGCCTGGACAGGGACTAGCAACTACGAGCAGTACTTC

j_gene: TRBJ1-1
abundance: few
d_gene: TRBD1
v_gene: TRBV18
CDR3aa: CASSQTGGNTEAFF
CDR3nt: TGTGCCAGCTCACAGACAGGGGGGAACACTGAAGCTTTCTTT

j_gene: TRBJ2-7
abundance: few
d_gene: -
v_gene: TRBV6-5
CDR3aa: CSVGYEQYF
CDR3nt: TGTTCCGTTGGCTACGAGCAGTACTTC

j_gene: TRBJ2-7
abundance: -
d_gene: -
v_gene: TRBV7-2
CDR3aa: CASSVGGSNLEQYF
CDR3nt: TGTGCCAGCAGTGTCGGAGGGTCCAACCTCGAGCAGTACTTC

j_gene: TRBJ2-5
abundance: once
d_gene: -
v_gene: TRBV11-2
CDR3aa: CASSLRGETQYF
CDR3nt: TGTGCCAGCAGCCTGAGGGGAGAGACCCAGTACTTC

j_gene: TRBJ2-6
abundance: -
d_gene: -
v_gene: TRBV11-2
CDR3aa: CASSLLRGGLGANVLTF
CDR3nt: TGTGCCAGCAGCTTACTCCGGGGAGGTCTCGGGGCCAACGTCCTGACTTTC

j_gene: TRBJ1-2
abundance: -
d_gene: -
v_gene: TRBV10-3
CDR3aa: CAISPTGYGYTF
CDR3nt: TGTGCCATCAGCCCTACGGGCTATGGCTACACCTTC

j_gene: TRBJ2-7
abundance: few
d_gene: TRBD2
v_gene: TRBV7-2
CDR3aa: CASSLQRGVYEQYF
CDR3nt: TGTGCCAGCAGCTTACAGCGGGGGGTCTACGAGCAGTACTTC

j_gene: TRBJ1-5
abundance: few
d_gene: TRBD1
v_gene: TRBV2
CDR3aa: CASSGTGFQPQHF
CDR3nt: TGTGCCAGCAGTGGGACAGGTTTTCAGCCCCAGCATTTT

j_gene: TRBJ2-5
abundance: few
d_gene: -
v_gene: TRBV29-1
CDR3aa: CSVPVTAPAETQYF
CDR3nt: TGCAGCGTTCCCGTGACAGCCCCCGCGGAGACCCAGTACTTC

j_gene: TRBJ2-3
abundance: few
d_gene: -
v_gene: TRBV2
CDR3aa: CASRLGSADTQYF
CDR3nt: TGTGCCAGCAGGTTGGGGTCGGCTGATACGCAGTATTTT

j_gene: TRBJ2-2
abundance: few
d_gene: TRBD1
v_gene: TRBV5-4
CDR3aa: CASSSGGQGTGELFF
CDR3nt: TGTGCCAGCAGCTCGGGGGGACAGGGCACCGGGGAGCTGTTTTTT

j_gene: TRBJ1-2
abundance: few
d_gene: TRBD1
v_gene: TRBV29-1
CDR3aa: CSAWDRGLSGYGYTF
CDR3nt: TGCAGCGCTTGGGACAGGGGGCTATCCGGCTATGGCTACACCTTC

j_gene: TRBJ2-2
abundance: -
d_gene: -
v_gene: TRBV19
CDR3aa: CASSIAGVDTGELFF
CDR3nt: TGTGCCAGTAGTATAGCAGGGGTGGACACCGGGGAGCTGTTTTTT

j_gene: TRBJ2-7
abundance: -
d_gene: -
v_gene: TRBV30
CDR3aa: CASLYRGSYEQYF
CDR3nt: TGTGCCTCCCTATATCGGGGGAGTTACGAGCAGTACTTC

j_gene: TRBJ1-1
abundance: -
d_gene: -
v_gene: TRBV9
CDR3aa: CASSVGGGVNTEAFF
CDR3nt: TGTGCCAGCAGCGTAGGAGGGGGAGTCAACACTGAAGCTTTCTTT

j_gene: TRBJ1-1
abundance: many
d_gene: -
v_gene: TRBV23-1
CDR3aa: CASRRTDSQAFF
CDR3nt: TGCGCCAGCAGACGGACGGACAGTCAAGCTTTCTTT

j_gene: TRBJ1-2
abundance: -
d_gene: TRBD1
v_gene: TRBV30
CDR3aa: CAWSVAGQRFVGGYTF
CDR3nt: TGTGCCTGGAGTGTAGCGGGACAGCGGTTCGTCGGTGGCTACACCTTC

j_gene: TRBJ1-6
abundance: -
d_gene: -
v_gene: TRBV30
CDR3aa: CAWSRGWEVSPLHF
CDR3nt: TGTGCCTGGAGTAGGGGTTGGGAAGTTTCACCCCTCCACTTT

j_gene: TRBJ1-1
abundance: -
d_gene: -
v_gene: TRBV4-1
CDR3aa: CASSRPQKVNTEAFF
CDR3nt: TGCGCCAGCAGCCGCCCCCAGAAGGTGAACACTGAAGCTTTCTTT

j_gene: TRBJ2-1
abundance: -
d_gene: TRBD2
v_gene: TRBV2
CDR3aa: CASSVLAGEDEQFF
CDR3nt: TGTGCCAGCAGTGTGTTGGCGGGGGAGGATGAGCAGTTCTTC